What follows are 32 T cell receptor beta chains derived from one specimen sequenced in a study of T cell responses to AZD1222 COVID-19 vaccine. Produced via immunoSEQ multiplex PCR; TCRdb's table is partial and in-frame only. The table shows around 80,000 clones, with 83% occurring only once. Sequencing was performed on peripheral blood, taken 28 days after the second AZD1222 dose. All receptors derive from an adult who received the AZD1222 COVID-19 vaccine.

This clone is judged medium-sized. V is TRBV4-3 and J is TRBJ2-1; no definite D call. V lost 1 base and J 2 bases, leaving 6 bases between the germline ends. The CDR3 is 14 residues long. Germline loops: CDR1 LGHNA, CDR2 YSLEER. DNA of the CDR3: TGCGCCAGCAGCCAAGGGGCCGCCTACAATGAGCAGTTCTTC. Protein product: CASSQGAAYNEQFF.

This rearrangement joins TRBV19 to TRBJ2-3; perhaps D is TRBD1 or TRBD2 (5 bases each). The CDR3 spans 15 residues. Germline V gene data show CDR1 as LNHDA and CDR2 as SQIVND (reference sequence). With 4 bases removed from V and 2 bases from J, the gap between germline ends came to 13 bases. For the CDR3, the DNA is TGTGCCAGTAGTACCGGGACCAAGTACACAGATACGCAGTATTTT. Translated, it gives CASSTGTKYTDTQYF.

J is TRBJ2-1 and V is TRBV9; D uncertain. Trimming took 0 bases from V and 7 from J, leaving 14 bases between them. This CDR3 contains 15 residues. Germline V gene sequence: CDR1 SGDLS, CDR2 YYNGEE. CDR3: CASSVGGIGKNEQFF. The CDR3 DNA sequence: TGTGCCAGCAGCGTAGGCGGAATAGGAAAAAATGAGCAGTTCTTC. The full variable domain, in which reference TRBV9 and TRBJ2-1 provide the parts outside the CDR3, is DSGVTQTPKHLITATGQRVTLRCSPRSGDLSVYWYQQSLDQGLQFLIQYYNGEERAKGNILERFSAQQFPDLHSELNLSSLELGDSALYFCASSVGGIGKNEQFFGPGTRLTVL.

The chain couples TRBV4-3 to TRBJ1-4; D gene ambiguous. V lost 4 bases to trimming and J lost 6 bases, with 15 bases between them. Germline V gene sequence: CDR1 LGHNA, CDR2 YSLEER. The CDR3 contains 15 residues. CDR3 coding DNA: TGCGCCAGCAGCCGAAGTGAGGGAATATATGAAAAACTGTTTTTT. As protein: CASSRSEGIYEKLFF.

For this clone: This CDR3 is also generated by other DNA sequences in the sample. This chain connects TRBV7-3 to TRBJ1-1, with D hard to call. V lost 2 bases to trimming and J lost 7 bases, with 14 bases between them. Germline loops: CDR1 SGHTA, CDR2 FQGTGA. This CDR3 has 14 amino acids. The CDR3 coding sequence is TGTGCCAGCAGCTTAGATGGAGGGCGAGGTGAAGCTTTCTTT. Its translation is CASSLDGGRGEAFF.

The genes are TRBV12-2 and TRBJ2-3; TRBD2 is the table's D call, not checked against the DNA. TRBV12-2 is a pseudogene segment. CDR3 length equals 15 residues. The DNA for the CDR3 is TGTGCAAGTCGCTCCCTAGCGGGGGGTGACGGTACGCAGTATTTT. It encodes CASRSLAGGDGTQYF.

The J gene is TRBJ1-2, the V gene TRBV19; no clear D gene. The CDR3 spans 14 residues. Germline V CDR1 and CDR2: LNHDA, SQIVND (reference sequence). Trimming cost V 1 base and J 7 bases, with 13 bases left between them. The CDR3 sequence: CASSIVRRIGGYTF. The CDR3 DNA reads TGTGCCAGTAGTATAGTTCGACGGATTGGTGGCTACACCTTC. Filled out from reference TRBV19 and TRBJ1-2, the complete variable domain reads DGGITQSPKYLFRKEGQNVTLSCEQNLNHDAMYWYRQDPGQGLRLIYYSQIVNDFQKGDIAEGYSVSREKKESFPLTVTSAQKNPTAFYLCASSIVRRIGGYTFGSGTRLTVV.

This chain joins TRBV5-1 and TRBJ2-2, with TRBD2 identical over 7 bases. The length of the CDR3 is 15 residues. Trimming at V came to 5 bases and at J to 0 bases, leaving 4 bases not matched to a gene. The germline V gene encodes CDR1 SGHRS and CDR2 YFSETQ. The CDR3 is CASSRTSANTGELFF. In DNA form, the CDR3 reads TGCGCCAGCAGTCGTACTAGCGCGAACACCGGGGAGCTGTTTTTT.

This chain joins TRBV6-6 and TRBJ1-1; no definite D call. Germline V gives CDR1 MNHNY, CDR2 SVGAGI (reference sequence). The CDR3 has 12 residues. V was pared by 2 bases and J by 3 bases, with 4 bases between. CDR3 nucleotide sequence: TGTGCCAGCAGTTACCTGGACACTGAAGCTTTCTTT. Residues: CASSYLDTEAFF.

The chain has TRBV9 and TRBJ2-5; 11 positions agree with TRBD2. Germline V gene data show CDR1 as SGDLS and CDR2 as YYNGEE. The CDR3 spans 15 residues. The junction had 9 bases not matched to a gene; V was cut back by 6 bases and J by 5 bases. The DNA of the CDR3 is TGTGCCAGCAACTTAGCGGGAGGGCCGCTGGAGACCCAGTACTTC. Protein sequence: CASNLAGGPLETQYF. The variable domain in full, with the rest retrieved from reference TRBV9 and TRBJ2-5, is DSGVTQTPKHLITATGQRVTLRCSPRSGDLSVYWYQQSLDQGLQFLIQYYNGEERAKGNILERFSAQQFPDLHSELNLSSLELGDSALYFCASNLAGGPLETQYFGPGTRLLVL.

The V and J genes are TRBV6-6 and TRBJ1-1; a weak D match, TRBD1 (6 bases). V dropped 6 bases and J dropped 4 bases, with 12 bases sitting between them. CDR3 size: 13 residues. The germline V gene has CDR1 MNHNY and CDR2 SVGAGI (reference sequence). As DNA, the CDR3 is TGTGCCAGCAGCTGGGGGGGCAGCACTGAAGCTTTCTTT. Translation: CASSWGGSTEAFF.

The chain uses TRBV27 and TRBJ1-1; perhaps TRBD1 as D (5 bases). V was shortened by 4 bases and J by 1 base, with 7 bases between the two germline ends. The CDR3 contains 13 residues. Germline V gene data show CDR1 as MNHEY and CDR2 as SMNVEV (reference sequence). The CDR3 nucleotides are TGTGCCAGCAGTTGGGGCCAGAACACTGAAGCTTTCTTT. Its translation: CASSWGQNTEAFF.

This clone came up a few times. The chain uses TRBV18 and TRBJ1-2; D is ambiguous. The CDR3 has 13 amino acids. Trimming shortened V by 1 base and J by 3 bases, and 6 bases separated the two germline ends. The germline CDR1 and CDR2 sequences are KGHSH and LQKENI. In DNA, the CDR3 is TGTGCCAGCTCACCACAGTCCTACTATGGCTACACCTTC. As protein: CASSPQSYYGYTF.

This chain joins TRBV6-5 and TRBJ2-7; D possibly corresponds to TRBD1 (5 bases). This CDR3 has 11 residues. Germline-derived CDR1 and CDR2 are MNHEY and SVGAGI. The V and J ends lost 6 bases and 3 bases respectively, with 6 bases between them. CDR3 coding DNA: TGTGCCAGCAGAGACAGCTACGAGCAGTACTTC. Translation: CASRDSYEQYF.

This clone appeared a few times. The chain is built from TRBV7-9 and TRBJ2-2; possibly TRBD1 or TRBD2 for D (5 bases each). This CDR3 comprises 13 residues. CDR1 and CDR2 from the germline V gene are SEHNR and FQNEAQ (reference sequence). V lost 1 base, J lost 6 bases, and 6 bases lay in between. CDR3 bases: TGTGCCAGCAGCTTAGGAGGGGCCGGGGAGCTGTTTTTT. Amino acid sequence: CASSLGGAGELFF.

The chain couples TRBV29-1 to TRBJ2-7, with TRBD1 identical over 10 bases. The CDR3 totals 12 residues. The trim removed 7 bases at V and 5 bases at J, leaving 5 bases unmatched. Germline CDR1 is SQVTM and CDR2 is ANQGSEA. The CDR3 DNA reads TGCAGCGCCAGACAGGGGGCGGACGAGCAGTACTTC. Translated: CSARQGADEQYF.

This clone is judged medium-sized (0.01 to 0.1%). The chain couples TRBV19 to TRBJ1-3; D unclear. CDR1 is LNHDA and CDR2 is SQIVND in the germline V gene (reference sequence). The CDR3 totals 15 residues. Trimming took 6 bases from V and 0 from J, leaving 12 bases between them. The DNA of the CDR3 is TGTGCCAGTAGAAGGTCGGCGAACTCTGGAAACACCATATATTTT. Its protein product is CASRRSANSGNTIYF.

This clone was recorded only once. The V gene is TRBV20-1, the J gene TRBJ2-1; 12 nucleotides align to TRBD2. Per germline, CDR1 DFQATT and CDR2 SNEGSKA (reference sequence). This CDR3 has 15 residues. The V and J ends lost 3 bases and 10 bases, in that order; junction bases with no gene match: 10. CDR3 protein: CSASGLAGGTGEQFF. The CDR3 DNA is TGCAGTGCTAGTGGGCTAGCGGGAGGGACGGGGGAGCAGTTCTTC.

Here the CDR3 reads CASSLGTNSYNEQFF. In DNA, the CDR3 is TGTGCCAGCAGCTTAGGGACTAACTCCTACAATGAGCAGTTCTTC. The chain uses TRBV13 and TRBJ2-1, with a possible D match to TRBD2 (5 bases). V was cut by 0 bases and J by 0 bases, with 6 bases left in between. Germline CDR1 and CDR2: PRHDT and FYEKMQ (reference sequence). This CDR3 is 15 amino acids long.

Regarding this clone: At one end the junction does not follow the germline gene, possibly because of a read error. The chain has TRBV7-7 and TRBJ2-2, with 12 positions matching TRBD1. Germline CDR1 SSHAT, CDR2 FNYEAQ (reference sequence). CDR3 length: 15 amino acids. The CDR3 DNA sequence: TGTGCTAGCAGCTTGGGACAGGGGGCCACCGGGGAGCTGTTTTTT. Protein product: CASSLGQGATGELFF.

The chain couples TRBV27 to TRBJ1-1; 9 bases are a match to TRBD1. The V gene end was trimmed by 4 bases and the J gene end by 11 bases; junction bases not matched to a gene: 8. Per germline, CDR1 MNHEY and CDR2 SMNVEV (reference sequence). The CDR3 totals 13 residues. The CDR3 DNA follows: TGTGCCAGCAGTTCGGGACAGGGCCGGGGGGCTTTCTTT. It is translated as CASSSGQGRGAFF.

The V and J genes are TRBV6-2 or TRBV6-3 and TRBJ2-4; D remains unclear. Deletions cut 4 bases from V and 0 bases from J, with 13 bases between. Germline CDR1 and CDR2: MNHEY and SVGEGT. The CDR3 is 16 residues long. The CDR3 nucleotides are TGTGCCAGCAGTTGGACGGAAAATCTAGCCAAAAACATTCAGTACTTC. Protein sequence: CASSWTENLAKNIQYF.

The J gene is TRBJ1-4, the V gene TRBV2; perhaps TRBD1 as D (6 bases). Germline V gene lookup returns CDR1 SNHLY and CDR2 FYNNEI. Between the trimmed V and J ends, which lost 6 bases and 1 base, there was a span of 12 bases. The CDR3 spans 15 residues. The CDR3 is CASRATGITNEKLFF. CDR3 nucleotides: TGTGCCAGCAGGGCCACAGGGATAACTAATGAAAAACTGTTTTTT.

To note about this clone: The same CDR3 also results from other DNA sequences found in this sample. The chain employs TRBV29-1 and TRBJ1-1; unclear D gene. Trimming cost V 3 bases and J 0 bases, with 8 bases left between them. CDR3 size: 13 residues. CDR1 is SQVTM and CDR2 is ANQGSEA in the germline V gene. CDR3 bases: TGCAGCGTTGAGGGCAGGTTGAACACTGAAGCTTTCTTT. Encoded protein: CSVEGRLNTEAFF.

This chain connects TRBV5-4 to TRBJ1-2, with 7 bases matching TRBD1. The ends lost 4 bases at V and 1 base at J; junction bases unmatched: 4. The CDR3 sequence is 14 residues long. Germline-derived CDR1 and CDR2 are SGHNT and YYREEE (reference sequence). The CDR3 DNA reads TGTGCCAGCAGCCGGACAGGCTATAACTATGGCTACACCTTC. As protein: CASSRTGYNYGYTF.

The chain has TRBV2 and TRBJ1-2, with 8 bases fitting TRBD1. The trim removed 5 bases at V and 7 bases at J, leaving 9 bases unmatched. This CDR3 has 14 residues. Looked up from germline, CDR1 is SNHLY and CDR2 is FYNNEI. The chain's CDR3 is CASSPGTGGGGYTF. In nucleotides, the CDR3 is TGTGCCAGCAGTCCCGGGACAGGCGGGGGTGGCTACACCTTC.

This sequence joins TRBV28 and TRBJ2-5, with 11 positions matching TRBD1. Germline V gives CDR1 MDHEN, CDR2 SYDVKM. The CDR3 extends over 16 amino acids. Losses at the gene ends were 7 bases for V and 7 bases for J; bases not matched to a gene: 14. CDR3 sequence: CASKGGGQGAFGTQYF. As DNA, the CDR3 is TGTGCCAGCAAAGGAGGTGGACAGGGGGCGTTTGGGACCCAGTACTTC.

The count of this clone is one. The chain recombines TRBV6-4 with TRBJ2-7; TRBD2 is a possible D gene (5 bases). This CDR3 region has 12 residues. Germline-derived CDR1 and CDR2 are MRHNA and SNTAGT. V was shortened by 6 bases and J by 5 bases, with 11 bases between the two germline ends. CDR3 DNA sequence: TGTGCCAGCAGACAGACCGGGGACGAGCAGTACTTC. This gives the protein CASRQTGDEQYF.

The J gene is TRBJ2-3, the V gene TRBV25-1; no firm D call. Germline loops: CDR1 MGHDK, CDR2 SYGVNS. The CDR3 extends over 16 amino acids. V was trimmed by 1 base and J by 2 bases, leaving 13 bases between them. The CDR3 spells CASSEWGSHPTDTQYF. Written as DNA, the CDR3 is TGTGCCAGCAGTGAATGGGGTAGCCACCCCACAGATACGCAGTATTTT.

This clone was observed a few times. The genes are TRBV19 and TRBJ2-1, with D possibly matching TRBD1 (6 bases). This CDR3 spans 15 amino acids. Per the germline V gene, CDR1 is LNHDA and CDR2 is SQIVND (reference sequence). V was cut by 3 bases and J by 3 bases, with 12 bases left in between. CDR3 sequence (DNA): TGTGCCAGTAGTATGATAGGACAGAGCTACAATGAGCAGTTCTTC. This translates into CASSMIGQSYNEQFF.

The chain joins TRBV24-1 to TRBJ2-1; 7 bases are shared with TRBD1. The germline CDR1 and CDR2 sequences are KGHDR and SFDVKD. There are 16 residues in the CDR3. V dropped 4 bases and J dropped 5; count of bases not matched to a gene: 10. The CDR3 loop reads CATSEAMGQHHNEQFF. The CDR3 DNA is TGTGCCACCAGTGAGGCTATGGGACAGCACCACAATGAGCAGTTCTTC.

The genes are TRBV27 and TRBJ2-7; no clear D. The CDR3 runs 12 residues. Trimming pared 8 bases from V and 7 bases from J, leaving 15 bases between. Per germline, CDR1 MNHEY and CDR2 SMNVEV (reference sequence). For the CDR3, the DNA is TGTGCCAGCTTCAACTTCCTGGGGGAGCAGTACTTC. Encoded protein: CASFNFLGEQYF.